This T cell receptor beta chain was recorded in a study of post-analysis software for immune sequencing data. Unique-molecular-identifier-tagged TCR beta cDNA libraries were used. TCRdb redid the calling of the PCR reads with MiXCR, one entry per CDR3 protein. The sample contains 150,000 or so distinct CDR3 sequences, roughly 35% of which appear only once. Comments on this clonotype: The germline gene is not matched at one end of the junction; a read error may be the cause.

CDR3 length equals 14 residues. CDR1 and CDR2 from the germline V gene are SNHLY and FYNNEI. The receptor was isolated from a girl between 5 and 17 years old with multiple sclerosis. This rearrangement joins TRBV2 to TRBJ2-7, with a tentative D call TRBD2 (5 bases). The source was blood, collected after autologous hematopoietic stem cell transplantation. The CDR3 sequence: CASSEGRTAYGQYF. The DNA for the CDR3 is TGTGCCAGCAGTGAGGGAAGGACTGCCTACGGGCAGTACTTC.